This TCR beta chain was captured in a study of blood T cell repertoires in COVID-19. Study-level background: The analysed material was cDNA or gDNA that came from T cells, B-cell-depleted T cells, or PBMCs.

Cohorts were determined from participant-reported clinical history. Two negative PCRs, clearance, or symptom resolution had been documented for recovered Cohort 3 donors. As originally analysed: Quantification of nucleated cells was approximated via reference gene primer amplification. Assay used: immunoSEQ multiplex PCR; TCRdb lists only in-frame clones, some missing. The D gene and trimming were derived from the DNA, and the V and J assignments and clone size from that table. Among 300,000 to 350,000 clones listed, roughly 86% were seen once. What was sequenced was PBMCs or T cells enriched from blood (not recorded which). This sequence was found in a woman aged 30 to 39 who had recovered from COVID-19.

The DNA for the CDR3 is TGTGCCAGCAGCTATACCGGGACTAGAGGCTACGAGCAGTACTTC. It specifies CASSYTGTRGYEQYF. The chain couples TRBV27 to TRBJ2-7, with 8 bases lining up with TRBD2. The CDR3 spans 15 residues. CDR1 and CDR2 (germline): MNHEY, SMNVEV (reference sequence). The ends lost 6 bases at V and 3 bases at J; junction bases unmatched: 10.